This T cell receptor beta chain was captured in a study of cytomegalovirus exposure and HLA in healthy donors. This clone was seen a single time. What it recognizes is unknown. V was pared by 5 bases and J by 3 bases, with 4 bases of the junction left unmatched. The CDR3 runs 15 residues. The germline CDR1 and CDR2 sequences are MDHEN and SYDVKM. Study-wide points: TCR beta chains numbering more than 150 were designated cytomegalovirus-associated. Most TCRs appeared rarely, but some public TCRs recurred in many donors.

TCRdb's copy holds only in-frame clones and misses some; the assay was immunoSEQ multiplex PCR. The data contain about 160,000 clones, roughly nine tenths of them singletons. Material for sequencing was PBMCs. The sequence was obtained from a woman aged 30 to 39 in good health and CMV-seronegative. J is TRBJ2-3 and V is TRBV28; the match to TRBD1 covers 11 bases. In DNA, the CDR3 is TGTGCCAGCAGTACCGGGACAGGGGGAACAGATACGCAGTATTTT. Translated: CASSTGTGGTDTQYF.